The clone carrying this TCR beta chain occurred a few times. This record comes from a study of blood T cell repertoires in COVID-19. On the study more broadly: T cells, B-cell-depleted T cells, or PBMCs provided the cDNA or gDNA that served as material.

With 2 bases clipped from V and 9 bases from J, the junction kept 3 bases outside the gene matches. Per germline, CDR1 MNHEY and CDR2 SVGAGI. This CDR3 contains 15 residues. Under the authors' procedure: Nucleated cell counts were estimated from reference gene primer amplification. Assay: immunoSEQ multiplex PCR; the TCRdb copy retains only in-frame clones and omits some. V, J and clone size are those of that table, while D and trimming were read from the DNA. The table has approximately 170,000 clones, roughly 86% seen once. Material: peripheral blood. The V and J genes are TRBV6-5 and TRBJ1-6, with TRBD1 matching over 11 bases. This TCR came from a man aged 70 or older with acute or convalescent COVID-19. CDR3 bases: TGTGCCAGCAGTTACGGGGGGACAGGGGGTTCACCCCTCCACTTT. Amino acid sequence: CASSYGGTGGSPLHF.